The 2 T cell receptor beta chains in this list originate from one sample, sequenced in a study of cytomegalovirus exposure and HLA in healthy donors (dated by TCRdb to 2016 to 2017). Receptor libraries were prepared by the immunoSEQ multiplex PCR assay. A mixture of 60 forward primers for TCR Vbeta segments and 13 reverse primers for TCR Jbeta segments was used in the multiplex PCR. TCRdb retrieved this table from immuneACCESS and kept in-frame rearrangements only. Not all clones are present; in checked studies, unresolved V genes account for under half, and no reason is known for the remainder. The sample table shows around 140,000 clones, and around 73% are seen once. Jointly, the top ten make up approximately 1.5% of the sample. The sequenced material came from PBMCs. The receptors stem from a female donor in good health and CMV-seronegative.

This clone was seen a handful of times. The rearrangement joins TRBV6-4 to TRBJ1-1; 7 bases are shared with TRBD1. This CDR3 is built from 13 residues. The V segment lost 3 bases and the J segment 4 bases; nucleotides outside the gene matches: 2. CDR1 is MRHNA and CDR2 is SNTAGT in the germline V gene. The CDR3 nucleotides are TGTGCCAGCAGTGAAGGACAGGCCACTGAAGCTTTCTTT. Amino acid sequence: CASSEGQATEAFF.

The rearrangement joins TRBV6-5 to TRBJ1-2; D unresolved. The CDR3 runs 15 residues. Trimming cost V 7 bases and J 2 bases, with 17 bases left between them. Per germline, CDR1 MNHEY and CDR2 SVGAGI. The CDR3 coding sequence is TGTGCCAGCACCCCCTCCCTAACACAGAACTATGGCTACACCTTC. It specifies CASTPSLTQNYGYTF.